This TCR beta chain originates from a study of identical twins. TCRdb analysed the 5' RACE reads with MiXCR anew, one entry per CDR3 protein. Of nearly 900,000 distinct CDR3 sequences in the sample, more than 9% were seen once. The V end lost 3 bases, the J end lost 12 bases, and 9 bases lay between the germline ends. The CDR3 sequence is 12 residues long. Germline CDR1 reads LNHNV; CDR2 reads YYDKDF (reference sequence). This clonotype was seen many times. These data also featured in a second study, about yellow fever vaccine responses in identical twins.

This rearrangement joins TRBV15 to TRBJ2-6; possible D gene TRBD1, 5 bases. The source material was PBMCs. The source of this sequence is a woman younger than 30 in good health. The CDR3 DNA sequence: TGTGCCACCAGCAGGGACACTTCCGTCCTGACTTTC. Encoded protein: CATSRDTSVLTF.